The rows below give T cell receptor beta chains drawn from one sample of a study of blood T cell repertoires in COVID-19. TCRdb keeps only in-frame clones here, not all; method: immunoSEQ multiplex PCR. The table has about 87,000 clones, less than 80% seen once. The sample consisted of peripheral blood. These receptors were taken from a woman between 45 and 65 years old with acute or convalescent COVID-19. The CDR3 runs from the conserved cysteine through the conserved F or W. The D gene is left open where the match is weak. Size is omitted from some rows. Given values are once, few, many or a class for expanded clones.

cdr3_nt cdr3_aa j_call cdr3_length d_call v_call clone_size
TGTGCCAGCAGCATCACGAGGGTTGGGTATGGCTACACCTTC CASSITRVGYGYTF TRBJ1-2 14 - TRBV11-2 -
TGTGCCAGCAGCCCCGGACAGCTGAATTCACCCCTCCACTTT CASSPGQLNSPLHF TRBJ1-6 14 - TRBV7-9 -
TGCGCCAGCAGCCAAGAAAGCGGGGGCCGCACAGATACGCAGTATTTT CASSQESGGRTDTQYF TRBJ2-3 16 TRBD2 TRBV4-3 few
TGTGCCAGCTCACAAGGCGACAGGAATAGCAATCAGCCCCAGCATTTT CASSQGDRNSNQPQHF TRBJ1-5 16 - TRBV18 few
TGTGCCACCAGCGATACGTGGGACAGTAGCACAGATACGCAGTATTTT CATSDTWDSSTDTQYF TRBJ2-3 16 TRBD1 TRBV15 once
TGCGCCAGCAGCCAAGATCCCCCTGATACGCAGTATTTT CASSQDPPDTQYF TRBJ2-3 13 - TRBV4-3 -
TGTGCCAGCAGCCAAGACTCGTCCCGGAGGGGCTACACCTTC CASSQDSSRRGYTF TRBJ1-2 14 - TRBV3-1/TRBV3-2 -
TGTGCCAGCAAATCAGGGCCCAAAAACATTCAGTACTTC CASKSGPKNIQYF TRBJ2-4 13 - TRBV6-6 -
TGTGCCAGCAGTGAAGGTAATAGCGGGGGATTCACAGATACGCAGTATTTT CASSEGNSGGFTDTQYF TRBJ2-3 17 TRBD2 TRBV6-1 -
TGTGCCAGCAGTTACCCAGGAGGAGACGAAGCTTTCTTT CASSYPGGDEAFF TRBJ1-1 13 - TRBV6-2/TRBV6-3 -
TGTGCCAGCAGCCGGGAGGACGGGGGTGGCTACACCTTC CASSREDGGGYTF TRBJ1-2 13 - TRBV3-1/TRBV3-2 -
TGTGCCAGCCGCCCCAGGGAGGGCTATGGCTACACCTTC CASRPREGYGYTF TRBJ1-2 13 - TRBV28 -
TGTGCCAGCAGTTACGCGACAGGGACGGGCACCGGGGAGCTGTTTTTT CASSYATGTGTGELFF TRBJ2-2 16 TRBD1 TRBV6-6 once
TGTGCCAGCAGACCCCCGGGGGTTTGGGAGCAGTACTTC CASRPPGVWEQYF TRBJ2-7 13 - TRBV27 -
TGCAGTGCTAGTGGTCTGACCCAGGACACTGAAGCTTTCTTT CSASGLTQDTEAFF TRBJ1-1 14 - TRBV20-1 -
TGTGCCAGCAGCCCGGGACAGGGGGGGAATGAGCAGTTCTTC CASSPGQGGNEQFF TRBJ2-1 14 TRBD1 TRBV6-5 -
TGTGCCAGCGCCTTTAGCGTTGCAGAACCTAATGAAAAACTGTTTTTT CASAFSVAEPNEKLFF TRBJ1-4 16 - TRBV7-9 few
TGTGCCAGTAGTATAGGAGCGGGGGTCCTCGGGGAGACCCAGTACTTC CASSIGAGVLGETQYF TRBJ2-5 16 TRBD2 TRBV19 -
TGTGCCAGCAGCTCTCGGGACAGGGGGGATACGCAGTATTTT CASSSRDRGDTQYF TRBJ2-3 14 TRBD1 TRBV7-9 -
TGTGCCAGCAGAACTAGCCCTTCTAGCACAGATACGCAGTATTTT CASRTSPSSTDTQYF TRBJ2-3 15 - TRBV11-2 -
TGTGCCAGCTCACCACCGGACTCCCGTGAGCAGTTCTTC CASSPPDSREQFF TRBJ2-1 13 - TRBV18 few
TGTGCCAGCAGCCAAGCAGGGGGCGGCAATCAGCCCCAGCATTTT CASSQAGGGNQPQHF TRBJ1-5 15 TRBD1 TRBV3-1/TRBV3-2 -
TGTGCCAGCAGCCGATCTCCGGGGGACCCTGGAAACACCATATATTTT CASSRSPGDPGNTIYF TRBJ1-3 16 - TRBV5-4 once
TGCGCCAGCAGTGACCCTTACTCCGCTTCTAACACCGGGGAGCTGTTTTTT CASSDPYSASNTGELFF TRBJ2-2 17 - TRBV10-2 -
TGTGCCAGCAGCCAAGGGGCTGGTACGCAGTATTTT CASSQGAGTQYF TRBJ2-3 12 - TRBV3-1/TRBV3-2 -
TGTGCCAGCAGTGACTCCGGGACAGGGGATAGAAATGAGCAGTTCTTC CASSDSGTGDRNEQFF TRBJ2-1 16 TRBD1 TRBV6-4 -
TGTGCCAGCAGCCAGGGAACAAGCAATCAGCCCCAGCATTTT CASSQGTSNQPQHF TRBJ1-5 14 - TRBV5-8 -
TGTGCCAGCAGCCGCCTCAGGGCTAGCGGGGCCGGGGAGCTGTTTTTT CASSRLRASGAGELFF TRBJ2-2 16 TRBD2 TRBV11-2 once